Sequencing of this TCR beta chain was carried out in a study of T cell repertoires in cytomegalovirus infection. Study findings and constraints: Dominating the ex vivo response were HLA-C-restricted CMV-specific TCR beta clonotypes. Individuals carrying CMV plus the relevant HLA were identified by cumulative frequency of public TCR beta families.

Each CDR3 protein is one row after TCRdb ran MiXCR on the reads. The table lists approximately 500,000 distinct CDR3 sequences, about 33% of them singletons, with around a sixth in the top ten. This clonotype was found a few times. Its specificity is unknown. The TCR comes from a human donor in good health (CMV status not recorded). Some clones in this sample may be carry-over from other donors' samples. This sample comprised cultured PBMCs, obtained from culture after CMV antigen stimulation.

CDR3 DNA: TGTGCCAGCTCATCCGGGACGACCCAAGAGACCCAGTACTTC. It specifies CASSSGTTQETQYF. V usage is TRBV18 and J usage is TRBJ2-5, with D possibly being TRBD1 or TRBD2 (5 bases each). V was shortened by 5 bases and J by 1 base, with 11 bases between the two germline ends. In germline, CDR1 is KGHSH, CDR2 LQKENI. CDR3 length equals 14 residues.